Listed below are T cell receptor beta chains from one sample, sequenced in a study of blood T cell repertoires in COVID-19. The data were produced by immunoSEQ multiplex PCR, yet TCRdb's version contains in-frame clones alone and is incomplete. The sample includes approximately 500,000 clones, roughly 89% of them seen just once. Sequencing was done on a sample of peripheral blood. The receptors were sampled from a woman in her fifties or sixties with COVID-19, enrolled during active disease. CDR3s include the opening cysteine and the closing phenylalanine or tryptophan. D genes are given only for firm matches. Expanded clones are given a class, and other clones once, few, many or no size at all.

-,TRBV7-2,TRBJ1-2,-,TGTGCCAGCAGCTTTTGGGAGCTAGGAGGCTACACCTTC,CASSFWELGGYTF
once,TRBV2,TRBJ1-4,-,TGTGCCACGGGACAAAGTAACGCCAATGAAAAACTGTTTTTT,CATGQSNANEKLFF
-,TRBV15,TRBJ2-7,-,TGTGCCACCAGCAGTGTTGGTGGGCACCACTCCTACGAGCAGTACTTC,CATSSVGGHHSYEQYF
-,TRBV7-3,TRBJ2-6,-,TGTGCCAGCAGCCGTGACAGAGTCACCAGCGAAGCCGGCTCTCTGGGGGCCAACGTCCTGACTTTC,CASSRDRVTSEAGSLGANVLTF
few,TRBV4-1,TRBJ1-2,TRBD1,TGCGCCAGCAGCCACCGGACAGGGGGCACCTATGGCTACACCTTC,CASSHRTGGTYGYTF
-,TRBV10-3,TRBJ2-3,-,TGTGCCATCAGTGAGTCGAGGGTATCCACAGATACGCAGTATTTT,CAISESRVSTDTQYF
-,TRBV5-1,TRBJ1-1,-,TGCGCCAGCAGCCCCCTGATTGGCCAGTCTGAAGCTTTCTTT,CASSPLIGQSEAFF
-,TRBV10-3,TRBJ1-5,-,TGTGCCACCTCGGACAGATATGTTGATAGCAATCAGCCCCAGCATTTT,CATSDRYVDSNQPQHF
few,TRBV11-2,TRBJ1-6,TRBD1,TGTGCCAGCAGCTTAGATTGGGGACAGGGGACCAATTCACCCCTCCACTTT,CASSLDWGQGTNSPLHF
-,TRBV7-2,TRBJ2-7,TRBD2,TGTGCCAGCAGCCTTCGTAGCGGGGCCGTTTCCTACGAGCAGTACTTC,CASSLRSGAVSYEQYF
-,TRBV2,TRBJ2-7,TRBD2,TGTGCCAGCATATTCTGGGGGGGGTACGAGCAGTACTTC,CASIFWGGYEQYF
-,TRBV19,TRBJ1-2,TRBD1,TGTGCCAGTAGTGCCAGCCACAGGGGTAGTTATGGCTACACCTTC,CASSASHRGSYGYTF
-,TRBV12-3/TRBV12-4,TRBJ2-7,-,TGTGCCAGCAGTTGGGACTTCTACGAGCAGTACTTC,CASSWDFYEQYF
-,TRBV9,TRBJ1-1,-,TGTGCCAGCAGCCCCGGGGGGCGCACTGAAGCTTTCTTT,CASSPGGRTEAFF
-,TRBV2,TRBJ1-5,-,TGTGCCAGCAGTGAAGCCGTACAGGGATATCAGCCCCAGCATTTT,CASSEAVQGYQPQHF
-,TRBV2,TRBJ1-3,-,TGTGCCAGCGGCTCCAACACCATATATTTT,CASGSNTIYF
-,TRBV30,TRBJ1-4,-,TGTGCCTGGACACAAAACCGGGAGGAAAAACTGTTTTTT,CAWTQNREEKLFF
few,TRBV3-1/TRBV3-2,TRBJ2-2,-,TGTGCCAGCAGCCGAACCAGACAGGGAGGCACCGGGGAGCTGTTTTTT,CASSRTRQGGTGELFF
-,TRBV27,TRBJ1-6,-,TGTGCCAGCACCTCCGGGTCCGGGGTTTGGTCACCCCTCCACTTT,CASTSGSGVWSPLHF
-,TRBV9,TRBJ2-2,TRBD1,TGTGCCAGCAGCGTAGATCAGGGGACAGCGAACACCGGGGAGCTGTTTTTT,CASSVDQGTANTGELFF
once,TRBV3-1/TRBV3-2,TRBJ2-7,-,TGTGCCAGCAGCCAAAGAGTTCTCTCGCTTAGGAGCTCCTACGAGCAGTACTTC,CASSQRVLSLRSSYEQYF
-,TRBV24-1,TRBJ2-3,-,TGTGCCACCAGTGATTCCGGACAGATTACAGATACGCAGTATTTT,CATSDSGQITDTQYF
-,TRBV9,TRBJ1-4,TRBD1,TGTGCCAGCAGCTCATGGGACAGTCTTCCAACTAATGAAAAACTGTTTTTT,CASSSWDSLPTNEKLFF
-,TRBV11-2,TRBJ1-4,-,TGTGCCAGCGCCCCGAGGGGGTTCACTAATGAAAAACTGTTTTTT,CASAPRGFTNEKLFF
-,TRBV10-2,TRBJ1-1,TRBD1,TGCGCCAGCAGTGGGACAGGGATAAACACTGAAGCTTTCTTT,CASSGTGINTEAFF
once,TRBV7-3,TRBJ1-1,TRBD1,TGTGCCAGCAGCCTGGGACAGGGAAACACTGAAGCTTTCTTT,CASSLGQGNTEAFF
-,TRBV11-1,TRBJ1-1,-,TGTGCCAGCAGCTTAGACATGAACACTGAAGCTTTCTTT,CASSLDMNTEAFF
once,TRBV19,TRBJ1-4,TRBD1,TGTGCCAGTAGACCATCGGTACAGGGGGCATACGTCGTGACCGAAAAACTGTTTTTT,CASRPSVQGAYVVTEKLFF
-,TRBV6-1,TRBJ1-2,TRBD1,TGTGCCAGCAGTGAAGATTGGGACAGGGGGTATGGCTACACCTTC,CASSEDWDRGYGYTF
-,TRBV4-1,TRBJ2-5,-,TGCGCCAGCAGCCTCCGGGGGGCCCAGTACCAAGAGACCCAGTACTTC,CASSLRGAQYQETQYF
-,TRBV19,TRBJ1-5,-,TGTGCCAGTAGTATGGGAGGGGGATTCAATCAGCCCCAGCATTTT,CASSMGGGFNQPQHF
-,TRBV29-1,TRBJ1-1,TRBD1,TGCAGCGTTGGAGGGGACAGGGGCCTTGAAGCTTTCTTT,CSVGGDRGLEAFF
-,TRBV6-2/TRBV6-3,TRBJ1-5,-,TGTGCCAGCAGTTACGCCCCCGAGGTCGGTCAGCCCCAGCATTTT,CASSYAPEVGQPQHF
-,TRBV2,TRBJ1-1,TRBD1,TGTGCCAGCAGCCAAAGACAGGGGGGGAATACTGAAGCTTTCTTT,CASSQRQGGNTEAFF
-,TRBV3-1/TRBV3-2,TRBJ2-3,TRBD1,TGTGCCAGCAGTCTAGGGGACAGATCTAGTACGCAGTATTTT,CASSLGDRSSTQYF
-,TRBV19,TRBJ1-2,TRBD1,TGTGCCAGTACCTTAGGACAGGGGGCATTTAACTATGGCTACACCTTC,CASTLGQGAFNYGYTF
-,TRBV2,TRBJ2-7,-,TGTGCCAGCAGAAACTTAAATTACTACGAGCAGTACTTC,CASRNLNYYEQYF
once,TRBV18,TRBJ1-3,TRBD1,TGTGCCAGCTCACCACGACAGGGGTCTGGAAACACCATATATTTT,CASSPRQGSGNTIYF
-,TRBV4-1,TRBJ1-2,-,TGCGCCAGCAGCCCCCGCGAGAACTATGGCTACACCTTC,CASSPRENYGYTF
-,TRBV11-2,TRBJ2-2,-,TGTGCCAGCACCTTAACAGCCGCCGCGAACACCGGGGAGCTGTTTTTT,CASTLTAAANTGELFF
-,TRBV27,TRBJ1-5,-,TGTGCCAGCAGTTTCACAGGTAGAAGCAATCAGCCCCAGCATTTT,CASSFTGRSNQPQHF
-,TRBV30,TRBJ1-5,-,TGTGCCTGGAGTACAGGGTCCGATCAGCCCCAGCATTTT,CAWSTGSDQPQHF
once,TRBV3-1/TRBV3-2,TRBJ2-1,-,TGTGCCAGCAGCCAAAGAAATCTGTGGGCGGGGGCCCTCAATGAGCAGTTCTTC,CASSQRNLWAGALNEQFF
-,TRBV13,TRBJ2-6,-,TGTGCCAGCACCCGACCGGGGATCTCTGGGGCCAACGTCCTGACTTTC,CASTRPGISGANVLTF
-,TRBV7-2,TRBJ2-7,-,TGTGCCAGCAGCCCGCCGGGCTACGAGCAGTACTTC,CASSPPGYEQYF
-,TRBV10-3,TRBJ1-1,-,TGTGCCATCAGTGAGTCGAAAGGTCCAGGGTTGGCTTTCTTT,CAISESKGPGLAFF
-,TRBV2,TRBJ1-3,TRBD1,TGTGCCAGCAGTCTAGGACAGGGGGAGTTCTCTGGAAACACCATATATTTT,CASSLGQGEFSGNTIYF
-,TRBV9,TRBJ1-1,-,TGTGCCAGCAGCGTAGCCAGGAACACTGAAGCTTTCTTT,CASSVARNTEAFF
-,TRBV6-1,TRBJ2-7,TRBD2,TGTGCCAGCAGTGACCCGGCTAGCGGGGGGCCATACGAGCAGTACTTC,CASSDPASGGPYEQYF
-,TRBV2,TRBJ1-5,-,TGTGCCAGCAGTGGAGAAGCCGGCAATCAGCCCCAGCATTTT,CASSGEAGNQPQHF
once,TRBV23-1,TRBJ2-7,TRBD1,TGCGCCAGCAGCCCAGGGGACAGTCCCTACGAGCAGTACTTC,CASSPGDSPYEQYF
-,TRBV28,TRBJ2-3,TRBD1,TGTGCCAGCAGTCCGACAGGGAGAGACACAGATACGCAGTATTTT,CASSPTGRDTDTQYF
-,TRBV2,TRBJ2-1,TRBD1,TGTGCCAGCAGTGAGTGGGACAGGGGTGAGCAGTTCTTC,CASSEWDRGEQFF
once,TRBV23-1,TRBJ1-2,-,TGCGCCAGCACCTCTATTCAGGGGAGAAGCTATGGCTACACCTTC,CASTSIQGRSYGYTF
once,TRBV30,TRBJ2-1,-,TGTGCCTGGACCAAGGGGGAAGAGCAGTTCTTC,CAWTKGEEQFF